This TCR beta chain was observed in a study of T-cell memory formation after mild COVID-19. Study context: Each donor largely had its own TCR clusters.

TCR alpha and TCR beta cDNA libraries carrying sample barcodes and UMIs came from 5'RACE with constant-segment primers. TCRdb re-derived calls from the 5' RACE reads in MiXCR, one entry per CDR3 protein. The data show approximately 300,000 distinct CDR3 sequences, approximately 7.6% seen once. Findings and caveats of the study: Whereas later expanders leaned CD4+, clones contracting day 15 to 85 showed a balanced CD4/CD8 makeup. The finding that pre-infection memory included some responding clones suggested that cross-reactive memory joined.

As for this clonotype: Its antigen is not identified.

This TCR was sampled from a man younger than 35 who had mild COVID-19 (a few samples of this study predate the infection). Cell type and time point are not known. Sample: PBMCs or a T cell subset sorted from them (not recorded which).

The DNA for the CDR3 is TGTGGAGTCTCCATGAACACTGAAGCTTTCTTT. This codes for CGVSMNTEAFF. The chain has TRBV6-1 and TRBJ1-1; D is uncertain. Germline V gene lookup returns CDR1 MNHNS and CDR2 SASEGT. The CDR3 covers 11 residues.